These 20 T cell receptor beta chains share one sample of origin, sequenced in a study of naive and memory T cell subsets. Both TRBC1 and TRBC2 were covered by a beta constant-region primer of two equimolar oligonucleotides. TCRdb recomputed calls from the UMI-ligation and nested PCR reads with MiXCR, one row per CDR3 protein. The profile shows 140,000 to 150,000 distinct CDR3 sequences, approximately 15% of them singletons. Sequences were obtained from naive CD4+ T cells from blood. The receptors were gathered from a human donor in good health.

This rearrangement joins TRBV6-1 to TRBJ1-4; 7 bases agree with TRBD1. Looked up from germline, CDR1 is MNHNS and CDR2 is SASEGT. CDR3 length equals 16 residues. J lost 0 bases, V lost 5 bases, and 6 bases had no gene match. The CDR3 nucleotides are TGTGCCAGCAGTATGGGACAGCCAGCAACTAATGAAAAACTGTTTTTT. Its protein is CASSMGQPATNEKLFF.

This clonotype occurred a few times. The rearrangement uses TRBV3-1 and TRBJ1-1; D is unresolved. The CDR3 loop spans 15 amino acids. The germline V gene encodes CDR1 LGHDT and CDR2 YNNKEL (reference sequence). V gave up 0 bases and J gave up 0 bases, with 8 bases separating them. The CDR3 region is CASSQDRRMNTEAFF. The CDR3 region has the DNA TGTGCCAGCAGCCAAGACAGGCGGATGAACACTGAAGCTTTCTTT.

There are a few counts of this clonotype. CDR3 sequence: CASSSPGWREAPKNIQYF. CDR3 nucleotide sequence: TGTGCCAGCAGTTCCCCTGGCTGGCGGGAGGCCCCCAAAAACATTCAGTACTTC. J is TRBJ2-4 and V is TRBV12-3 or TRBV12-4; 8 nucleotides agree with TRBD2. V was pared by 4 bases and J by 2 bases, with 13 bases of the junction left unmatched. CDR3 length: 18 residues.

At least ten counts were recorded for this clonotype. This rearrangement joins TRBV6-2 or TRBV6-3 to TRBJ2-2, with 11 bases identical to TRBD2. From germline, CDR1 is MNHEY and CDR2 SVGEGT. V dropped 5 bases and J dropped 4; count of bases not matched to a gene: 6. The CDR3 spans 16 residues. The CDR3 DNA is TGTGCCAGCAGTAAGGCTAGCGGGAGGTTCACCGGGGAGCTGTTTTTT. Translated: CASSKASGRFTGELFF.

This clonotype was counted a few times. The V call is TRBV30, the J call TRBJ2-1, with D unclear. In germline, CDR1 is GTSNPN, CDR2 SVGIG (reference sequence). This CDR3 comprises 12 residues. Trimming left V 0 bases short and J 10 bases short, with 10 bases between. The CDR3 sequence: CAWSVQGGEQFF. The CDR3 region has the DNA TGTGCCTGGAGTGTACAAGGCGGAGAGCAGTTCTTC.

The CDR3 spells CASSPSGAAYNEQFF. In DNA form, the CDR3 reads TGTGCCAGCTCACCAAGCGGGGCAGCATACAATGAGCAGTTCTTC. V and J are TRBV18 and TRBJ2-1; 7 bases fit TRBD2. The length of the CDR3 is 15 residues. Germline V gives CDR1 KGHSH, CDR2 LQKENI. J lost 4 bases, V lost 2 bases, and 5 bases had no gene match.

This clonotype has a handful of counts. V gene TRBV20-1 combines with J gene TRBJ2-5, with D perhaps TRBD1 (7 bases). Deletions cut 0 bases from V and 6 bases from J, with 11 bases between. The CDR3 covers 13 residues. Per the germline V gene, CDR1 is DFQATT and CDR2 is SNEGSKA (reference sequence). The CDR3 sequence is CSAREQGRQTQYF. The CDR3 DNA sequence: TGCAGTGCTAGAGAACAGGGGAGGCAGACCCAGTACTTC.

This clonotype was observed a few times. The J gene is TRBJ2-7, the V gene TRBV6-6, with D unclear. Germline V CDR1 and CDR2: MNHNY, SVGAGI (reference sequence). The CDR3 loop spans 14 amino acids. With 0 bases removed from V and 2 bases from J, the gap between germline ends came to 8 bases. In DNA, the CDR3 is TGTGCCAGCAGTTACTCGACACGAACCTACGAGCAGTACTTC. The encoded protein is CASSYSTRTYEQYF.

The CDR3 region has the DNA TGTGCCAGTTGGGATGCGGGAAGGAATCAGCCCCAGCATTTT. As protein: CASWDAGRNQPQHF. V gene TRBV28 combines with J gene TRBJ1-5; D remains ambiguous. V was shortened by 9 bases and J by 4 bases, with 16 bases between the two germline ends. Germline V gives CDR1 MDHEN, CDR2 SYDVKM. This CDR3 is 14 amino acids long.

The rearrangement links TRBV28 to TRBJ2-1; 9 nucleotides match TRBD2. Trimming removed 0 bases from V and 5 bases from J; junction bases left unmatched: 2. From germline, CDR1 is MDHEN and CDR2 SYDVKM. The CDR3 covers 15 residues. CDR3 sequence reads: CASSLWVAGDNEQFF. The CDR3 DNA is TGTGCCAGCAGTTTATGGGTAGCGGGAGACAATGAGCAGTTCTTC.

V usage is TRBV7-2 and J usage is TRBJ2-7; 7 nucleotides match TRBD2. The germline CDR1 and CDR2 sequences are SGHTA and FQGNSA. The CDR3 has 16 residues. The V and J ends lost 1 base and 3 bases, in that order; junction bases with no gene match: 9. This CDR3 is CASSLGSGGSFYEQYF. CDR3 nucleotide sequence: TGTGCCAGCAGCTTAGGGTCGGGCGGGAGTTTCTACGAGCAGTACTTC.

CDR3 amino acids: CAWSVPFLARGGEAGELFF. The CDR3 region has the DNA TGTGCCTGGAGTGTACCCTTCCTTGCGCGGGGGGGCGAGGCCGGGGAGCTGTTTTTT. V gene TRBV30 combines with J gene TRBJ2-2; 9 bases fit TRBD2. J was trimmed by 6 bases and V by 0 bases; bases with no gene match: 17. Germline V gene sequence: CDR1 GTSNPN, CDR2 SVGIG (reference sequence). This CDR3 has 19 residues.

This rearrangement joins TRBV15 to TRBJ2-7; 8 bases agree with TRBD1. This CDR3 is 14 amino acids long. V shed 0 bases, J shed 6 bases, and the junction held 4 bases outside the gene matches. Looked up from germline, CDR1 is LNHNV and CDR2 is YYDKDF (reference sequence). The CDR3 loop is CATSRDFTGGEQYF. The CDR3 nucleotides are TGTGCCACCAGCAGAGACTTTACAGGGGGCGAGCAGTACTTC.

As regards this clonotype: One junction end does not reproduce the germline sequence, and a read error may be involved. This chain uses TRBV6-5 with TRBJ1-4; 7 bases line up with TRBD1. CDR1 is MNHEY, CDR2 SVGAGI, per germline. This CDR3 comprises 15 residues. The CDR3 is CASSFTGATNEKLFF. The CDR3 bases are TGTGCCAGCAGTTTTACAGGGGCTACTAATGAAAAGCTGTTTTTT.

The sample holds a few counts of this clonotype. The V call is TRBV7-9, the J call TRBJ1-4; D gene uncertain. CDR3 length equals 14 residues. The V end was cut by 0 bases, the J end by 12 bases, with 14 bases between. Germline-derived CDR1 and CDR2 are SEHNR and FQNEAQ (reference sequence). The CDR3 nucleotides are TGTGCCAGCAGCTTAGCGGGGAACCTTAGGGAACTGTTTTTT. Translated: CASSLAGNLRELFF.

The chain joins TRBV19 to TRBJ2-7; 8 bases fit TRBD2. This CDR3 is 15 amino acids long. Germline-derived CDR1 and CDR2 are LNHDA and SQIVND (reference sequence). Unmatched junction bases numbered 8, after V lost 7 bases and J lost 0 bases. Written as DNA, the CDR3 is TGTGCCAGTACCGTCGGGAGGGGATTCTCCTACGAGCAGTACTTC. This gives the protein CASTVGRGFSYEQYF.

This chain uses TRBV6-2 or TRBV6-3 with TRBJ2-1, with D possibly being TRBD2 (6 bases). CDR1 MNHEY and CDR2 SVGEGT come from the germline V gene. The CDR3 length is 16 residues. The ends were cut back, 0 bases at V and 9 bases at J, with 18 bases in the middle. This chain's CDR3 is CASSYSLASVSPEQFF. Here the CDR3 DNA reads TGTGCCAGCAGTTACTCGCTTGCTAGCGTCTCGCCTGAGCAGTTCTTC.

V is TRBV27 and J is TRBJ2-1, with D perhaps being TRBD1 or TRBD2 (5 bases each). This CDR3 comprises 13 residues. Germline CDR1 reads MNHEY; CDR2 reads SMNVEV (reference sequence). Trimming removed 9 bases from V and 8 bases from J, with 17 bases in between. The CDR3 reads CASGTPEPHEQFF. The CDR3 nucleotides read TGTGCCAGTGGGACGCCCGAACCCCATGAGCAGTTCTTC.

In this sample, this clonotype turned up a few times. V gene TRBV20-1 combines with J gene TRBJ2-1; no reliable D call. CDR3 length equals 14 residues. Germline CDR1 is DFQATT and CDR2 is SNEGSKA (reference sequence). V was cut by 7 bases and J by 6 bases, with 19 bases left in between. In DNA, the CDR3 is TGCAGTGTTGGAGACCCCTACGCCGGCAATGAGCAGTTCTTC. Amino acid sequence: CSVGDPYAGNEQFF.

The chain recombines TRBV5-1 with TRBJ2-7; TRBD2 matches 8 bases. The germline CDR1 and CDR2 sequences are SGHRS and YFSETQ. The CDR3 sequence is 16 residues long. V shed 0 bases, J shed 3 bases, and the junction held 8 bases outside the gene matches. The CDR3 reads CASSLAPGLVFYEQYF. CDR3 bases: TGCGCCAGCAGCTTGGCCCCGGGACTAGTATTCTACGAGCAGTACTTC.